This TCR beta chain was observed in a study of blood T cell repertoires in COVID-19. The ends were cut back, 3 bases at V and 5 bases at J, with 14 bases in the middle. The V gene's germline CDR1 is LGHNA and CDR2 YNFKEQ. There are 15 residues in the CDR3. Only in-frame clones appear in the TCRdb table, and some are missing; sequencing was by immunoSEQ multiplex PCR. This sample has 60,000 to 70,000 clones, with roughly 80% found just once. The TCR originated in an older woman with acute or convalescent COVID-19. The gene calls are TRBV4-2 and TRBJ1-5; D may be TRBD1 (6 bases). Material for sequencing was peripheral blood. CDR3 amino acids: CASSQLTGVHQPQHF. The CDR3 DNA follows: TGTGCCAGCAGCCAGCTGACAGGCGTGCATCAGCCCCAGCATTTT.